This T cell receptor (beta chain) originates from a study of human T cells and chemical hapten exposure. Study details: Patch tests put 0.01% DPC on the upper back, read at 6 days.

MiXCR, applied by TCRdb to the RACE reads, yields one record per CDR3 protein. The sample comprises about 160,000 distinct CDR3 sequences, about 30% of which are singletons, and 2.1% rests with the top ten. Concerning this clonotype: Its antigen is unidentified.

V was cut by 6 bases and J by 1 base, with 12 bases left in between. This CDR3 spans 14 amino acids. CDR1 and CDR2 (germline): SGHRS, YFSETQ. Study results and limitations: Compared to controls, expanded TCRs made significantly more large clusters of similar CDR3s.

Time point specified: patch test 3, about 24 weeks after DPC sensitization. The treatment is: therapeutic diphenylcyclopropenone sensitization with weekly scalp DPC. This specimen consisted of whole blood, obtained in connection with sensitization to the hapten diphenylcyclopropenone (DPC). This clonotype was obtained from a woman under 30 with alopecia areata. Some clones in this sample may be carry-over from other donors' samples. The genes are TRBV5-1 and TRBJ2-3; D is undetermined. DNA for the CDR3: TGCGCCAGCACGCTTGTTCCTGGCACAGATACGCAGTATTTT. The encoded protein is CASTLVPGTDTQYF.